The rows below give T cell receptor beta chains drawn from one sample of a study of T cell responses to AZD1222 COVID-19 vaccine. Libraries were prepared by immunoSEQ multiplex PCR; TCRdb keeps only in-frame clonotypes and omits some of them. The sample has 100,000 to 150,000 clones, 90% seen once. Sequenced here: peripheral blood, sampled on day 0 of MenACWY control vaccination. These receptors all stem from an adult in good health. The CDR3 runs from the conserved cysteine through the conserved F or W. Each record gives: D gene, V gene, J gene, clone size, CDR3 protein, CDR3 DNA. A D gene is named only where the DNA matches it firmly. Clone size is stated in some rows and not others, as once, few, many or a class when expanded.

D gene: -; V gene: TRBV21-1; J gene: TRBJ2-2; clone size: -; CDR3 protein: CASSKGASGKAGELFF; CDR3 DNA: TGTGCCAGCAGCAAAGGGGCTAGCGGGAAGGCCGGGGAGCTGTTTTTT
D gene: -; V gene: TRBV5-1; J gene: TRBJ1-5; clone size: -; CDR3 protein: CASSLDMWFWEYSNQPQHF; CDR3 DNA: TGCGCCAGCAGCTTGGATATGTGGTTTTGGGAATATAGCAATCAGCCCCAGCATTTT
D gene: -; V gene: TRBV7-3; J gene: TRBJ2-2; clone size: -; CDR3 protein: CASSFSNLGELFF; CDR3 DNA: TGTGCCAGCAGCTTTTCCAACCTAGGGGAGCTGTTTTTT
D gene: TRBD1; V gene: TRBV11-2; J gene: TRBJ1-2; clone size: -; CDR3 protein: CASSLGDRGLDGGYTF; CDR3 DNA: TGTGCCAGCAGCTTGGGGGACAGGGGATTAGACGGAGGCTACACCTTC
D gene: TRBD1; V gene: TRBV27; J gene: TRBJ1-1; clone size: -; CDR3 protein: CASSRDRVTEAFF; CDR3 DNA: TGTGCCAGCAGTAGGGACAGGGTCACTGAAGCTTTCTTT
D gene: TRBD2; V gene: TRBV5-5; J gene: TRBJ2-5; clone size: -; CDR3 protein: CASSLVHSGGLRETQYF; CDR3 DNA: TGTGCCAGCAGCCTGGTGCATAGCGGGGGGCTCCGAGAGACCCAGTACTTC
D gene: -; V gene: TRBV28; J gene: TRBJ1-2; clone size: -; CDR3 protein: CASSPTGAQGNYGYTF; CDR3 DNA: TGTGCCAGCAGTCCCACCGGGGCGCAGGGTAACTATGGCTACACCTTC
D gene: -; V gene: TRBV27; J gene: TRBJ1-6; clone size: few; CDR3 protein: CASSRVGTENNSPLHF; CDR3 DNA: TGTGCCAGCAGTCGCGTCGGAACAGAGAATAATTCACCCCTCCACTTT
D gene: -; V gene: TRBV7-8; J gene: TRBJ2-7; clone size: -; CDR3 protein: CASSLVAAYEQYF; CDR3 DNA: TGTGCCAGCAGCTTAGTTGCAGCCTACGAGCAGTACTTC
D gene: -; V gene: TRBV27; J gene: TRBJ2-1; clone size: -; CDR3 protein: CASSLTGTATGSEQFF; CDR3 DNA: TGTGCCAGCAGTTTAACCGGGACTGCCACCGGTAGTGAGCAGTTCTTC
D gene: -; V gene: TRBV12-3/TRBV12-4; J gene: TRBJ1-3; clone size: -; CDR3 protein: CASSSQIGNTIYF; CDR3 DNA: TGTGCCAGCAGTTCACAAATTGGAAACACCATATATTTT
D gene: -; V gene: TRBV19; J gene: TRBJ1-3; clone size: -; CDR3 protein: CASSMGSRGNTIYF; CDR3 DNA: TGTGCCAGTAGTATGGGGAGCCGTGGAAACACCATATATTTT
D gene: TRBD2; V gene: TRBV5-4; J gene: TRBJ2-3; clone size: -; CDR3 protein: CASSPGGARSDTQYF; CDR3 DNA: TGTGCCAGCAGCCCCGGGGGGGCGCGGTCTGATACGCAGTATTTT
D gene: -; V gene: TRBV7-2; J gene: TRBJ2-3; clone size: once; CDR3 protein: CASSPKVTDTQYF; CDR3 DNA: TGTGCCAGCAGCCCGAAGGTCACAGATACGCAGTATTTT
D gene: TRBD1; V gene: TRBV11-2; J gene: TRBJ2-1; clone size: -; CDR3 protein: CASSRGTGGRNEQFF; CDR3 DNA: TGTGCCAGCAGCCGGGGGACAGGGGGAAGAAATGAGCAGTTCTTC
D gene: TRBD2; V gene: TRBV6-2/TRBV6-3; J gene: TRBJ2-7; clone size: -; CDR3 protein: CASSPTGGGRYEQYF; CDR3 DNA: TGTGCCAGCAGCCCAACGGGGGGCGGGAGGTACGAGCAGTACTTC
D gene: TRBD2; V gene: TRBV5-6; J gene: TRBJ2-5; clone size: once; CDR3 protein: CASREYLGLAGPQETQYF; CDR3 DNA: TGTGCCAGCAGAGAGTATCTGGGACTAGCGGGTCCTCAAGAGACCCAGTACTTC
D gene: -; V gene: TRBV6-5; J gene: TRBJ2-7; clone size: few; CDR3 protein: CASSYSYRQGRYEQYF; CDR3 DNA: TGTGCCAGCAGTTACTCGTATCGGCAGGGCCGCTACGAGCAGTACTTC
D gene: TRBD1; V gene: TRBV29-1; J gene: TRBJ2-3; clone size: once; CDR3 protein: CSGCRDRRDTQYF; CDR3 DNA: TGCAGCGGGTGCCGGGACAGGAGGGATACGCAGTATTTT
D gene: -; V gene: TRBV11-2; J gene: TRBJ2-3; clone size: once; CDR3 protein: CASSLSRAADTQYF; CDR3 DNA: TGTGCCAGCAGCTTGAGTAGGGCTGCAGATACGCAGTATTTT
D gene: -; V gene: TRBV6-1; J gene: TRBJ2-1; clone size: -; CDR3 protein: CASSEGSHYSYNEQFF; CDR3 DNA: TGTGCCAGCAGTGAAGGGTCTCATTACTCCTACAATGAGCAGTTCTTC
D gene: TRBD1; V gene: TRBV13; J gene: TRBJ2-3; clone size: -; CDR3 protein: CASSLSRGLNTDTQYF; CDR3 DNA: TGTGCCAGCAGCTTAAGTAGGGGGCTAAACACAGATACGCAGTATTTT
D gene: -; V gene: TRBV28; J gene: TRBJ1-3; clone size: once; CDR3 protein: CASRRKGSVRGNTIYF; CDR3 DNA: TGTGCCAGCAGACGGAAGGGGTCCGTGAGGGGAAACACCATATATTTT
D gene: TRBD2; V gene: TRBV7-9; J gene: TRBJ2-1; clone size: -; CDR3 protein: CASSFISGGQFF; CDR3 DNA: TGTGCCAGCAGCTTCATTAGCGGGGGGCAGTTCTTC
D gene: TRBD2; V gene: TRBV6-2/TRBV6-3; J gene: TRBJ2-1; clone size: -; CDR3 protein: CASSSGTSGHRYNEQFF; CDR3 DNA: TGTGCCAGCAGTTCCGGGACTAGCGGGCACCGCTACAATGAGCAGTTCTTC
D gene: -; V gene: TRBV2; J gene: TRBJ2-1; clone size: -; CDR3 protein: CASGTSGGYNEQFF; CDR3 DNA: TGTGCCAGCGGAACGTCAGGGGGGTACAATGAGCAGTTCTTC
D gene: TRBD1; V gene: TRBV10-1; J gene: TRBJ2-1; clone size: -; CDR3 protein: CASSTRQGAPYNEQFF; CDR3 DNA: TGCGCCAGCAGTACCCGACAGGGCGCCCCGTACAATGAGCAGTTCTTC
D gene: -; V gene: TRBV5-1; J gene: TRBJ1-2; clone size: -; CDR3 protein: CASSLDGTNYGYTF; CDR3 DNA: TGCGCCAGCAGCTTGGACGGAACTAACTATGGCTACACCTTC
D gene: -; V gene: TRBV7-6; J gene: TRBJ2-1; clone size: -; CDR3 protein: CASSLVEGVGEQFF; CDR3 DNA: TGTGCCAGCAGCTTAGTCGAGGGCGTCGGTGAGCAGTTCTTC
D gene: -; V gene: TRBV7-2; J gene: TRBJ1-1; clone size: -; CDR3 protein: CASSQGFITEAFF; CDR3 DNA: TGTGCCAGCAGCCAGGGGTTTATCACTGAAGCTTTCTTT
D gene: -; V gene: TRBV25-1; J gene: TRBJ1-3; clone size: -; CDR3 protein: CASSDGTLGNTIYF; CDR3 DNA: TGTGCCAGCAGTGACGGGACACTTGGAAACACCATATATTTT
D gene: TRBD1; V gene: TRBV5-1; J gene: TRBJ1-5; clone size: -; CDR3 protein: CASSLEGTGGQPQHF; CDR3 DNA: TGCGCCAGCAGCTTGGAAGGGACAGGGGGTCAGCCCCAGCATTTT
D gene: TRBD2; V gene: TRBV19; J gene: TRBJ2-3; clone size: -; CDR3 protein: CASSISGTSTDTQYF; CDR3 DNA: TGTGCCAGTAGTATAAGCGGGACTAGCACAGATACGCAGTATTTT
D gene: TRBD1; V gene: TRBV7-9; J gene: TRBJ1-1; clone size: -; CDR3 protein: CASSPPSDRASGSGAFF; CDR3 DNA: TGTGCCAGCAGCCCCCCCTCGGACAGGGCCTCTGGGAGTGGAGCTTTCTTT
D gene: -; V gene: TRBV7-8; J gene: TRBJ1-2; clone size: -; CDR3 protein: CASSREFGGYTF; CDR3 DNA: TGTGCCAGCAGCCGGGAATTCGGAGGCTACACCTTC
D gene: -; V gene: TRBV24-1; J gene: TRBJ1-3; clone size: -; CDR3 protein: CATSDSGYSGNTIYF; CDR3 DNA: TGTGCCACCAGTGATTCGGGATACTCTGGAAACACCATATATTTT
D gene: TRBD2; V gene: TRBV15; J gene: TRBJ2-7; clone size: -; CDR3 protein: CATSRDRTSGRLWQYF; CDR3 DNA: TGTGCCACCAGCAGAGATCGAACTAGCGGGAGATTGTGGCAGTACTTC
D gene: TRBD1; V gene: TRBV7-9; J gene: TRBJ2-1; clone size: -; CDR3 protein: CASSLSWGQGKNNEQFF; CDR3 DNA: TGTGCCAGCAGCTTATCTTGGGGACAGGGAAAGAACAATGAGCAGTTCTTC
D gene: -; V gene: TRBV4-1; J gene: TRBJ2-6; clone size: -; CDR3 protein: CASSQDFWGSGANVLTF; CDR3 DNA: TGCGCCAGCAGCCAAGATTTTTGGGGGTCTGGGGCCAACGTCCTGACTTTC